These 19 T cell receptor beta chains originate from one sample sequenced in a study of regulatory dendritic cells for organ transplantation. Sequencing was performed with immunoSEQ multiplex PCR; in TCRdb, only in-frame clones are kept and a portion is missing. The table records approximately 11,000 clones, 60% to 75% of them present only once. These receptors have no known antigen. Sorted T cells were CFSE-labeled and cultured 5 days with allogeneic regulatory or mature dendritic cells at 1:10. Sequencing was done on a sample of memory CD4+ T cells from blood cultured with regulatory dendritic cells. Described subset: CD45RO+ memory T cells. The receptors derive from a human donor in good health.

J is TRBJ2-2 and V is TRBV19; D gene unclear. Germline assignment: CDR1 LNHDA and CDR2 SQIVND (reference sequence). Trimming cost V 7 bases and J 7 bases, with 13 bases left between them. The CDR3 spans 13 residues. The CDR3 bases are TGTGCCAGTAACGCACGGTCGCACGGGGAGCTGTTTTTT. Its translation: CASNARSHGELFF.

The chain combines TRBV4-2 with TRBJ2-1; 9 bases line up with TRBD1. Unmatched junction bases numbered 9, after V lost 2 bases and J lost 4 bases. Germline CDR1 LGHNA, CDR2 YNFKEQ. The CDR3 is 17 amino acids. The CDR3 sequence: CASSQSIRDRAYNEQFF. The CDR3 DNA reads as TGTGCCAGCAGCCAATCGATTAGGGACAGGGCTTACAATGAGCAGTTCTTC.

V and J are TRBV6-5 and TRBJ2-5; TRBD1 agrees at 8 bases. Germline V CDR1 and CDR2: MNHEY, SVGAGI. J was trimmed by 6 bases and V by 2 bases; bases with no gene match: 5. The CDR3 is 14 residues long. Here the CDR3 DNA reads TGTGCCAGCAGTTACGAAACAGGGGGGAAGACCCAGTACTTC. As protein: CASSYETGGKTQYF.

J is TRBJ1-5 and V is TRBV2, with D possibly being TRBD1 (5 bases). V dropped 6 bases and J dropped 3 bases, with 12 bases sitting between them. The CDR3 length is 14 residues. From germline, CDR1 is SNHLY and CDR2 FYNNEI. The CDR3 reads CASRTGGTNQPQHF. In DNA form, the CDR3 reads TGTGCCAGCAGGACGGGGGGGACCAATCAGCCCCAGCATTTT.

The V call is TRBV9, the J call TRBJ1-4; perhaps TRBD1 as D (6 bases). Trimming shortened V by 0 bases and J by 5 bases, and 11 bases separated the two germline ends. The CDR3 is 15 amino acids. Germline CDR1 is SGDLS and CDR2 is YYNGEE. CDR3 coding DNA: TGTGCCAGCAGCGTAGGAGGGGGATTCAATGAAAAACTGTTTTTT. Protein sequence: CASSVGGGFNEKLFF.

The V gene is TRBV6-6, the J gene TRBJ2-2; TRBD2 is a possible D gene (7 bases). The CDR3 has 16 residues. CDR1 and CDR2 (germline): MNHNY, SVGAGI (reference sequence). V lost 1 base, J lost 7 bases, and 16 bases lay in between. CDR3 protein: CASSYFGGRRDGELFF. The CDR3 DNA follows: TGTGCCAGCAGTTACTTCGGGGGGCGCAGGGACGGGGAGCTGTTTTTT.

Here the CDR3 reads CASSFDFPSSYEQYF. The CDR3 DNA sequence: TGTGCCAGCAGCTTCGACTTCCCCTCCTCCTACGAGCAGTACTTC. The V and J genes are TRBV5-5 and TRBJ2-7; D is uncertain. The V and J ends lost 2 bases and 0 bases respectively, with 12 bases between them. Germline lookup yields CDR1 SGHKS and CDR2 YYEKEE (reference sequence). The CDR3 length is 15 residues.

The genes are TRBV14 and TRBJ2-1; 8 nucleotides match TRBD1. With 4 bases clipped from V and 12 bases from J, the junction kept 17 bases outside the gene matches. The CDR3 loop spans 16 amino acids. CDR1 and CDR2 from the germline V gene are SGHDN and FVKESK. This CDR3 reads CASSPLRGQDQMGQFF. The CDR3, as DNA: TGTGCCAGCAGCCCTCTTCGGGGACAGGACCAAATGGGGCAGTTCTTC.

The rearrangement links TRBV11-2 to TRBJ1-5; no clear D gene. V was cut by 1 base and J by 4 bases, with 11 bases left in between. Germline-derived CDR1 and CDR2 are SGHAT and FQNNGV. The CDR3 consists of 15 residues. This CDR3 is CASSLGPTANQPQHF. For the CDR3, the DNA is TGTGCCAGCAGCTTAGGACCTACAGCAAATCAGCCCCAGCATTTT.

This chain links TRBV18 with TRBJ2-1, with no clear D. The V gene's germline CDR1 is KGHSH and CDR2 LQKENI. The CDR3 contains 13 residues. V lost 3 bases to trimming and J lost 5 bases, with 8 bases between them. The CDR3 is CASSPFTDNEQFF. The DNA for the CDR3 is TGTGCCAGCTCACCCTTCACAGACAATGAGCAGTTCTTC.

The chain uses TRBV29-1 and TRBJ1-2, with 9 nucleotides matching TRBD1. This CDR3 has 12 residues. The V gene end was trimmed by 7 bases and the J gene end by 2 bases; junction bases not matched to a gene: 2. Germline CDR1 SQVTM, CDR2 ANQGSEA. This CDR3 is CSAGTGNYGYTF. Written as DNA, the CDR3 is TGCAGCGCCGGGACAGGGAACTATGGCTACACCTTC.

J is TRBJ1-3 and V is TRBV5-4; D unclear. Germline CDR1 is SGHNT and CDR2 is YYREEE (reference sequence). The V end was cut by 4 bases, the J end by 0 bases, with 11 bases between. This CDR3 is 15 amino acids long. This chain's CDR3 is CASSQRVDSGNTIYF. CDR3 sequence (DNA): TGTGCCAGCAGCCAGCGGGTCGACTCTGGAAACACCATATATTTT.

The genes are TRBV6-6 and TRBJ2-3, with 11 bases matching TRBD1. The CDR3 covers 16 residues. Per germline, CDR1 MNHNY and CDR2 SVGAGI (reference sequence). Trimming took 5 bases from V and 2 from J; bases not matched to a gene: 6. The chain's CDR3 is CASSPRDRGFTDTQYF. The CDR3 bases are TGTGCCAGCAGTCCCCGGGACAGGGGGTTCACAGATACGCAGTATTTT.

This clone was observed a handful of times. V is TRBV5-1 and J is TRBJ2-5; D is undetermined. The CDR3 is 13 residues long. Germline-derived CDR1 and CDR2 are SGHRS and YFSETQ. V lost 0 bases to trimming and J lost 3 bases, with 6 bases between them. The CDR3 here is CASSLVPEETQYF. DNA of the CDR3: TGCGCCAGCAGCTTGGTTCCAGAAGAGACCCAGTACTTC.

V and J are TRBV10-3 and TRBJ1-5; TRBD1 matches at 8 bases. Trimming cost V 10 bases and J 2 bases; bases outside gene matches: 7. This CDR3 is 14 amino acids long. CDR1 is ENHRY, CDR2 SYGVKD, per germline. The DNA for the CDR3 is TGTGCCACGTCGACAGGGGTAGGCAATCAGCCCCAGCATTTT. Translation gives CATSTGVGNQPQHF.

This clone was seen more than once but under ten times. Here the CDR3 DNA reads TGTGCCAGCCTCAATCCCGGGGAAAGTGGCTACACCTTC. This encodes CASLNPGESGYTF. V and J are TRBV2 and TRBJ1-2; D is unresolved. The CDR3 consists of 13 residues. Trimming shortened V by 8 bases and J by 7 bases, and 17 bases separated the two germline ends. The germline V gene has CDR1 SNHLY and CDR2 FYNNEI.

The chain has TRBV7-9 and TRBJ2-7; 9 bases line up with TRBD1. V trimming: 5 bases; J trimming: 6 bases; junction bases outside the gene matches: 11. The germline CDR1 and CDR2 sequences are SEHNR and FQNEAQ (reference sequence). The CDR3 is made up of 15 amino acids. The CDR3 bases are TGTGCCAGCAGCCGCCATCGGGACAGGGCGGTCGAGCAGTACTTC. Translation gives CASSRHRDRAVEQYF.

The V gene is TRBV5-5, the J gene TRBJ1-4; D is uncertain. The CDR3 has 12 amino acids. Germline V CDR1 and CDR2: SGHKS, YYEKEE (reference sequence). Trimming took off 4 bases at V and 7 bases at J, with 8 bases between the two ends. CDR3 sequence reads: CASSPSGEKLFF. The CDR3 DNA follows: TGTGCCAGCAGCCCGAGCGGTGAAAAACTGTTTTTT.

This clone is medium-sized within its sample. This sequence joins TRBV18 and TRBJ2-2, with TRBD1 matching 9 bases. V shed 3 bases, J shed 7 bases, and the junction held 3 bases outside the gene matches. This CDR3 region has 14 residues. CDR1 and CDR2 (germline): KGHSH, LQKENI. CDR3 in DNA: TGTGCCAGCTCACCTGGACAGGGGAACGGGGAGCTGTTTTTT. Translated: CASSPGQGNGELFF.